This TCR beta chain was sequenced for a study of cytomegalovirus exposure and HLA in healthy donors. Broader study findings: Associated with cytomegalovirus, according to the listing, were 150 to 200 TCR beta chains. Three chains tied to CMV proved CMV antigen-specific in vitro. Subsequent analysis showed first-cohort TCR clusters tending to co-occur in 95 to 150 validation repertoires.

Remarks on this clone: The antigen is not known.

Repertoires were generated with immunoSEQ multiplex PCR, while TCRdb's copy carries only in-frame clones and drops some. The sample shows some 130,000 clones, roughly 86% of them seen only once. This receptor was taken from a man under 40 in good health and CMV-seronegative. The sample consisted of PBMCs.

The CDR3 DNA reads as TGTGCCATCAGTGAGACAGATATGGTGATTGCCTACGAGCAGTACTTC. Protein: CAISETDMVIAYEQYF. The chain recombines TRBV10-3 with TRBJ2-7, with no clear D. Between the trimmed V and J ends, which lost 2 bases and 2 bases, there was a span of 16 bases. The CDR3 length is 16 residues. Looked up from germline, CDR1 is ENHRY and CDR2 is SYGVKD.